Below are 14 T cell receptor beta chains sequenced from a single sample in a study of control samples from healthy donors and cancer patients. The assay was immunoSEQ multiplex PCR, and TCRdb's table has in-frame clones only and misses some. This repertoire shows some 410,000 clones, around nine tenths found once; its top ten account for around 6.4%. Sequenced input: PBMCs. These receptors were collected from a man aged 40-55 years with head and neck cancer.

This chain uses TRBV6-5 with TRBJ2-5; no firm D call. This CDR3 region has 13 residues. V was pared by 6 bases and J by 1 base, with 9 bases between. CDR1 is MNHEY and CDR2 is SVGAGI in the germline V gene. CDR3 in amino acids: CASSRSRQETQYF. Here the CDR3 DNA reads TGTGCCAGCAGCAGAAGTCGCCAAGAGACCCAGTACTTC.

The gene calls are TRBV6-5 and TRBJ2-5, with 7 bases fitting TRBD1. The CDR3 sequence is 15 residues long. Germline assignment: CDR1 MNHEY and CDR2 SVGAGI. Losses at the gene ends were 0 bases for V and 2 bases for J; bases not matched to a gene: 3. CDR3 sequence (DNA): TGTGCCAGCAGTTACTCGACAGGGCCACAAGAGACCCAGTACTTC. Residues: CASSYSTGPQETQYF.

V usage is TRBV11-3 and J usage is TRBJ2-3; possible D gene TRBD2, 7 bases. This CDR3 spans 15 amino acids. Germline-derived CDR1 and CDR2 are SGHNT and YENEEA. The V end lost 5 bases, the J end lost 0 bases, and 12 bases lay between the germline ends. DNA of the CDR3: TGTGCCAGCAGCGAAGGGGGGGAGAGCACAGATACGCAGTATTTT. This translates into CASSEGGESTDTQYF.

There are a few counts of this clone. The chain joins TRBV6-5 to TRBJ1-2; 7 bases are shared with TRBD1. The CDR3 has 13 amino acids. CDR1 is MNHEY and CDR2 is SVGAGI in the germline V gene. The J segment lost 4 bases and the V segment lost 6 bases, leaving 5 bases of the junction unmatched. The chain's CDR3 is CASSVDRIYGYTF. CDR3 DNA sequence: TGTGCCAGCAGCGTGGACAGGATCTATGGCTACACCTTC.

Note on this clone: The sample has other DNA sequences that encode this CDR3 too. In DNA, the CDR3 is TGCAGTGCTAGTCGCACCCCGCGGAATCCTCTCTCCAGGCAGTTCTTC. Translated, it gives CSASRTPRNPLSRQFF. This sequence joins TRBV20-1 and TRBJ2-1; D uncertain. The CDR3 has 16 residues. Germline assignment: CDR1 DFQATT and CDR2 SNEGSKA (reference sequence). V shed 3 bases and J shed 12 bases, with 27 bases lying between them.

The gene calls are TRBV12-5 and TRBJ2-1, with D possibly being TRBD1 (6 bases). The ends were cut back, 5 bases at V and 2 bases at J, with 19 bases in the middle. The CDR3 totals 17 residues. The germline V gene encodes CDR1 LGHNT and CDR2 FRNRAP. The CDR3: CASGLRTAPSTYNEQFF. For the CDR3, the DNA is TGTGCTAGTGGTCTGAGGACAGCGCCGTCGACCTACAATGAGCAGTTCTTC.

This chain uses TRBV18 with TRBJ2-1; no firm D call. V was trimmed by 6 bases and J by 3 bases, leaving 12 bases between them. This CDR3 is built from 14 residues. Germline lookup yields CDR1 KGHSH and CDR2 LQKENI. CDR3 sequence: CASSFDGYYNEQFF. DNA for the CDR3: TGTGCCAGCTCCTTTGACGGGTACTACAATGAGCAGTTCTTC.

For the CDR3, the DNA is TGTGCCAGCAGTGAGGAGCTTACAGGGCCGATGAGGGGCTACACCTTC. Amino acid sequence: CASSEELTGPMRGYTF. The chain joins TRBV6-1 to TRBJ1-2, with a possible D match to TRBD1 (6 bases). V lost 3 bases, J lost 8 bases, and 22 bases lay in between. Germline assignment: CDR1 MNHNS and CDR2 SASEGT. The CDR3 loop spans 16 amino acids.

The rearrangement uses TRBV5-4 and TRBJ1-5; 7 nucleotides align to TRBD1. Germline trimming cut 4 bases from V and 5 bases from J; bases unmatched to any gene: 6. CDR3 length: 14 residues. Germline CDR1 is SGHNT and CDR2 is YYREEE (reference sequence). In nucleotides, the CDR3 is TGTGCCAGCAGCCTCGACAGGGACCATCAGCCCCAGCATTTT. Its translation is CASSLDRDHQPQHF.

V and J are TRBV7-9 and TRBJ2-2; D might be TRBD1 or TRBD2, each matching 5 bases. CDR3 length: 16 residues. Germline V gives CDR1 SEHNR, CDR2 FQNEAQ (reference sequence). Between the trimmed V and J ends, which lost 7 bases and 4 bases, there was a span of 19 bases. The CDR3 loop reads CASTPGAGHGTGELFF. The DNA of the CDR3 is TGTGCCAGCACCCCCGGGGCAGGACACGGCACCGGGGAGCTGTTTTTT.

This clone was recorded only once. The genes are TRBV5-1 and TRBJ2-1, with D maybe TRBD2 (5 bases). Trimming took off 3 bases at V and 5 bases at J, with 15 bases between the two ends. The CDR3 contains 15 residues. Germline lookup yields CDR1 SGHRS and CDR2 YFSETQ. The CDR3 DNA follows: TGCGCCAGCAGCTCTCAAGTTCCGGGAAACAATGAGCAGTTCTTC. Its protein is CASSSQVPGNNEQFF.

This chain uses TRBV11-3 with TRBJ2-5, with a tentative D call TRBD2 (5 bases). CDR1 and CDR2 from the germline V gene are SGHNT and YENEEA. This CDR3 has 14 residues. V lost 3 bases, J lost 2 bases, and 10 bases lay in between. CDR3: CASSLDSEQETQYF. Here the CDR3 DNA reads TGTGCCAGCAGCTTGGATAGCGAACAAGAGACCCAGTACTTC.

V gene TRBV27 combines with J gene TRBJ1-6; tentatively, D is TRBD1 (6 bases). This CDR3 has 14 amino acids. V was trimmed by 4 bases and J by 7 bases, leaving 11 bases between them. Germline V CDR1 and CDR2: MNHEY, SMNVEV (reference sequence). This CDR3 is CASSSLTGNSPLHF. CDR3 DNA sequence: TGTGCCAGCAGTTCCCTGACAGGCAATTCACCCCTCCACTTT.

The V gene is TRBV20-1, the J gene TRBJ1-5, with D tentatively TRBD1 (5 bases). V was trimmed by 3 bases and J by 3 bases, leaving 21 bases between them. Germline loops: CDR1 DFQATT, CDR2 SNEGSKA (reference sequence). This CDR3 comprises 17 residues. CDR3 sequence (DNA): TGCAGTGCTAGTGGGAATACCGGGACTGCCAACAATCAGCCCCAGCATTTT. Amino acids: CSASGNTGTANNQPQHF.